The present TCR beta chain was sequenced within a study of response to subunit inactivated influenza vaccine. General study findings and limits: A suggestion made by the authors is that each seasonal influenza vaccination recruits few new T cells.

The CDR3 runs to 13 residues. Germline V CDR1 and CDR2: KGHSH, LQKENI. The V end was cut by 2 bases, the J end by 5 bases, with 10 bases between. In regard to this clonotype: The antigen is undetermined.

TCRdb reprocessed the RT-PCR reads with MiXCR, giving one entry per CDR3 protein. The table includes 250,000 to 350,000 distinct CDR3 sequences, 20% to 25% detected once. The rearrangement uses TRBV18 and TRBJ2-7, with D possibly matching TRBD1 (5 bases). The sequence was obtained from a man aged 50-75 years who received an inactivated influenza vaccine. The specimen was PBMCs from blood, collected about 20 months after vaccination. The CDR3 DNA is TGTGCCAGCTCACCAACCCGACAGCACGAGCAGTACTTC. Translated: CASSPTRQHEQYF.